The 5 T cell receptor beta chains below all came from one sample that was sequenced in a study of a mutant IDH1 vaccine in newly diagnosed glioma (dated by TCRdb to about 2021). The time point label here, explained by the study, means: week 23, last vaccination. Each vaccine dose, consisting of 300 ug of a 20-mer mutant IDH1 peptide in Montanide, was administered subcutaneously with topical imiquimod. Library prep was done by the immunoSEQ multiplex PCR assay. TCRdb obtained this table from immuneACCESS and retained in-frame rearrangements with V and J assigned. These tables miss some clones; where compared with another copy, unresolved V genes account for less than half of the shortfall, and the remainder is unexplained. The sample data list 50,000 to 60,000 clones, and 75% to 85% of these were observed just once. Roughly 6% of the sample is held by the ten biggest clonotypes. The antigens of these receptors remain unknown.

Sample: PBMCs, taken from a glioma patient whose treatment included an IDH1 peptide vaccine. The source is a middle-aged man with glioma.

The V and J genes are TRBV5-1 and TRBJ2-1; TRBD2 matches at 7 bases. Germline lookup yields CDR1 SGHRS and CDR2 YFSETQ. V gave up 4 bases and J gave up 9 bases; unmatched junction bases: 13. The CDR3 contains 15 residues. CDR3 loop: CASSRRGGAGVEQFF. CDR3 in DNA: TGCGCCAGCAGCCGTCGCGGGGGAGCCGGGGTTGAGCAGTTCTTC.

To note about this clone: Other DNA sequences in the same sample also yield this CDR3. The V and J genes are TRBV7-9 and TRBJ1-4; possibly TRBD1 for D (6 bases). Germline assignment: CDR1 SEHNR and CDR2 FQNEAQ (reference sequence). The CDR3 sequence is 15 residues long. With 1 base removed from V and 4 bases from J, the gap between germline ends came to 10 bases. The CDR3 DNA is TGTGCCAGCAGCTTAGAAGGGGGGAATAATGAAAAACTGTTTTTT. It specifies CASSLEGGNNEKLFF.

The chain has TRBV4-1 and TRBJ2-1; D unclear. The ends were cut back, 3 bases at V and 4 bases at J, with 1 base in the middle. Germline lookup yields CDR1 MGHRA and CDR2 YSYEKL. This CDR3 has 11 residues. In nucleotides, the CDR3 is TGCGCCAGCAGCCAGTACAATGAGCAGTTCTTC. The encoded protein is CASSQYNEQFF.

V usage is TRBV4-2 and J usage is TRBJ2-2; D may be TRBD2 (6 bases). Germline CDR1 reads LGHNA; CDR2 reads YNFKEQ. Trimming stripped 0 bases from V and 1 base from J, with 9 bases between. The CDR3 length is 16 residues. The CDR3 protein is CASSQDPAGNTGELFF. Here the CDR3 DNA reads TGTGCCAGCAGCCAAGACCCAGCGGGGAACACCGGGGAGCTGTTTTTT.

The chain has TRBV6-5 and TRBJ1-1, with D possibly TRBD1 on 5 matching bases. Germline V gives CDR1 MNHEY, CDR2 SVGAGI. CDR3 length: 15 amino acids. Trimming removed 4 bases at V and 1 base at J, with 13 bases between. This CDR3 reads CASSSPGLGNTEAFF. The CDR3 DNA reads TGTGCCAGCAGTTCCCCGGGACTGGGGAACACTGAAGCTTTCTTT.